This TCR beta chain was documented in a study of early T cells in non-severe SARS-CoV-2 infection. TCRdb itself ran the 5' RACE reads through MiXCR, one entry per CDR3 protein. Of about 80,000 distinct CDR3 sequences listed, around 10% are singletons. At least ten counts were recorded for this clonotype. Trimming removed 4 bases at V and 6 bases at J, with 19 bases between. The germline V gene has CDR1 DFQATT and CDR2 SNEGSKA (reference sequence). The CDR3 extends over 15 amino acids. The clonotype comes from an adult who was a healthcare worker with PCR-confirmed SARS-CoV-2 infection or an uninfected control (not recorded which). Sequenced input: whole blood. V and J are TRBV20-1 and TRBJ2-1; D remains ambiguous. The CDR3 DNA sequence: TGCAGTGCTACTAATGGGTACAATCCCCTCAATGAGCAGTTCTTC. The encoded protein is CSATNGYNPLNEQFF.